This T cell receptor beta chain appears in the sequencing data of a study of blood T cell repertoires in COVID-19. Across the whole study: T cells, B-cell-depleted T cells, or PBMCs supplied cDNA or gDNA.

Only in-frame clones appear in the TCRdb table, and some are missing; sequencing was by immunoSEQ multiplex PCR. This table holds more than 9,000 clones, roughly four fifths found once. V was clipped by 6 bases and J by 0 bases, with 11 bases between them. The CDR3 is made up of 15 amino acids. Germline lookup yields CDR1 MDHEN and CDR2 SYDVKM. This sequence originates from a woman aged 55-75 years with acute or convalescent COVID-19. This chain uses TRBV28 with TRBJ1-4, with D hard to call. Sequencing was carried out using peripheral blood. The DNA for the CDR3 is TGTGCCAGCAGGCCCTCCGGAGCAACTAATGAAAAACTGTTTTTT. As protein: CASRPSGATNEKLFF.